Sequencing of this T cell receptor (beta chain) was carried out in a study of glioma-infiltrating T cells. Using RNA template, CDR3s of TCR alpha and beta were amplified with iRepertoire arm-PCR. TCRdb reanalysed the multiplex PCR reads using MiXCR and keeps one entry per CDR3 protein. This table holds about 380,000 distinct CDR3 sequences, around 38% found once. This clonotype showed up just a few times. Germline-derived CDR1 and CDR2 are SGHTA and FQGNSA. The V gene lost 2 bases and the J gene lost 2 bases, with 4 bases spanning the gap. The CDR3 contains 12 residues. The sample was glioma tissue, nonneoplastic brain tissue, or PBMCs (not recorded which). The chain has TRBV7-2 and TRBJ2-7; D unresolved. This clonotype was obtained from a human donor with low-grade glioma or glioblastoma, undergoing nonglioma brain surgery, or in good health (not recorded which). In nucleotides, the CDR3 is TGTGCCAGCAGCTTACACCCCTACGAGCAGTACTTC. Translation: CASSLHPYEQYF.